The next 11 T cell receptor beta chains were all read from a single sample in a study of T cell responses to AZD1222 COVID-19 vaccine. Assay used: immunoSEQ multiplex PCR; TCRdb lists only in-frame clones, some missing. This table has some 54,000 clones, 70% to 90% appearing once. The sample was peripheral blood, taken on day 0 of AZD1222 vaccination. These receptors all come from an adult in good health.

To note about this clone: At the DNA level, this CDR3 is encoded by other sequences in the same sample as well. The CDR3 protein is CASSILTGDQPQHF. CDR3 nucleotide sequence: TGTGCCAGTAGTATTTTGACAGGGGATCAGCCCCAGCATTTT. The rearrangement links TRBV19 to TRBJ1-5, with 8 bases lining up with TRBD1. Germline loops: CDR1 LNHDA, CDR2 SQIVND (reference sequence). The CDR3 extends over 14 amino acids. Trimming cost V 3 bases and J 5 bases; bases outside gene matches: 3. The full variable domain, its missing parts supplied by reference TRBV19 and TRBJ1-5, is DGGITQSPKYLFRKEGQNVTLSCEQNLNHDAMYWYRQDPGQGLRLIYYSQIVNDFQKGDIAEGYSVSREKKESFPLTVTSAQKNPTAFYLCASSILTGDQPQHFGDGTRLSIL.

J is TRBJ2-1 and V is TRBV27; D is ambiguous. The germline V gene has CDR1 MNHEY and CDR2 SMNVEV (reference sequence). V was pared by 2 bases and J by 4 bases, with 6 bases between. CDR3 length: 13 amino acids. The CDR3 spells CASSLGSYNEQFF. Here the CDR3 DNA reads TGTGCCAGCAGTTTAGGGTCTTACAATGAGCAGTTCTTC.

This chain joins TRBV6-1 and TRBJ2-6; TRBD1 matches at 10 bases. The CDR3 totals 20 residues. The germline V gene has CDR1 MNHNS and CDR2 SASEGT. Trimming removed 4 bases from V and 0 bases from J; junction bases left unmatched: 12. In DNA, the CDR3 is TGTGCCAGCAGTGTGGCCCTTAGACAGGGGGCCGTCTCTGGGGCCAACGTCCTGACTTTC. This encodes CASSVALRQGAVSGANVLTF.

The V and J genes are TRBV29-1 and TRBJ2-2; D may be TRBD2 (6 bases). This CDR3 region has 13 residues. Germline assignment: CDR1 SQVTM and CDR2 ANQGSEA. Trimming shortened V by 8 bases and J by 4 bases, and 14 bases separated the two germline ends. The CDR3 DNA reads TGCAGCATCCATTTGGGGGGCACCGGGGAGCTGTTTTTT. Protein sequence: CSIHLGGTGELFF.

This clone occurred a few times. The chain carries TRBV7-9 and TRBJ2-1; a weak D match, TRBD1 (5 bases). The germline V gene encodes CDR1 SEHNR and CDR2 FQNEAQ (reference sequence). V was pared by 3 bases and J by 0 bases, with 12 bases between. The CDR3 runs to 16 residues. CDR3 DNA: TGTGCCAGCAGCTTTTGGGGCCTCCTCTCCTACAATGAGCAGTTCTTC. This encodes CASSFWGLLSYNEQFF. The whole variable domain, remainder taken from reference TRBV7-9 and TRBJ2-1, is DTGVSQNPRHKITKRGQNVTFRCDPISEHNRLYWYRQTLGQGPEFLTYFQNEAQLEKSRLLSDRFSAERPKGSFSTLEIQRTEQGDSAMYLCASSFWGLLSYNEQFFGPGTRLTVL.

For the CDR3, the DNA is TGTGCCAGCAGGGGACTAGCGGGAAGGGATACGCAGTATTTT. It yields the protein CASRGLAGRDTQYF. V usage is TRBV28 and J usage is TRBJ2-3, with TRBD2 matching 13 bases. This CDR3 is built from 14 residues. Germline V CDR1 and CDR2: MDHEN, SYDVKM. The V segment lost 6 bases and the J segment 6 bases; nucleotides outside the gene matches: 3.

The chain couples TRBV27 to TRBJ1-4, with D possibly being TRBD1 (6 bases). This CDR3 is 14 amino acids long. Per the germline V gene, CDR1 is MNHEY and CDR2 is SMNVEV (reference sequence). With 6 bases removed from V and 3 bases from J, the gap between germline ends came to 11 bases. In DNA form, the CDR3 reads TGTGCCAGCAGCGGGGGGGCGTCTAATGAAAAACTGTTTTTT. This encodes CASSGGASNEKLFF.

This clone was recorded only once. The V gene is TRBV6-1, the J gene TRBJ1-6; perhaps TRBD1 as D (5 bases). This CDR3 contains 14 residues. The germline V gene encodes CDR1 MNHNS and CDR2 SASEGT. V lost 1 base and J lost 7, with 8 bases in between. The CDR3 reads CASSEDGGNSPLHF. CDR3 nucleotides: TGTGCCAGCAGTGAAGACGGGGGGAATTCACCCCTCCACTTT.

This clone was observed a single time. CDR3 amino acids: CASSRDSSGEQYF. CDR3 DNA: TGTGCCAGCAGCCGCGACTCCTCTGGCGAGCAGTACTTC. The chain uses TRBV7-2 and TRBJ2-7; D not resolved. This CDR3 comprises 13 residues. Germline lookup yields CDR1 SGHTA and CDR2 FQGNSA. Trimming took 5 bases from V and 6 from J, leaving 14 bases between them.

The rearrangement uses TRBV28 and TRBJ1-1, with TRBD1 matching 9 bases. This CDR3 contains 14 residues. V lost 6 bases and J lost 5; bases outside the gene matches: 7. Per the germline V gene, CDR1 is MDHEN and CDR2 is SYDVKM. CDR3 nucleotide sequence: TGTGCCAGCAGCCCCGGGGGGACAGGGACTGAAGCTTTCTTT. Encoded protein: CASSPGGTGTEAFF.

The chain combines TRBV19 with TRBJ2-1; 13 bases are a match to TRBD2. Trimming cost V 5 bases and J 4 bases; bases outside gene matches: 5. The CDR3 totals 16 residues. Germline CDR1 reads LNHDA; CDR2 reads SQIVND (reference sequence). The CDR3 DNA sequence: TGTGCCAGTAGTCCGCGGACTAGCGGGAGTTACAATGAGCAGTTCTTC. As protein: CASSPRTSGSYNEQFF.